This T cell receptor beta chain was identified during a study of blood T cell repertoires in COVID-19. Libraries were prepared by immunoSEQ multiplex PCR; TCRdb keeps only in-frame clonotypes and omits some of them. The table records some 330,000 clones, about 90% of them present only once. Trimming at V came to 0 bases and at J to 6 bases, leaving 0 bases not matched to a gene. CDR3 length: 15 amino acids. Per germline, CDR1 SGDLS and CDR2 YYNGEE. Sequencing was done on a sample of PBMCs or T cells enriched from blood (not recorded which). The TCR comes from a man between 25 and 39 years old who had recovered from COVID-19. The rearrangement links TRBV9 to TRBJ1-6; 10 nucleotides line up with TRBD1. CDR3 protein: CASSVGDRGNSPLHF. CDR3 coding DNA: TGTGCCAGCAGCGTAGGGGACAGGGGTAATTCACCCCTCCACTTT.